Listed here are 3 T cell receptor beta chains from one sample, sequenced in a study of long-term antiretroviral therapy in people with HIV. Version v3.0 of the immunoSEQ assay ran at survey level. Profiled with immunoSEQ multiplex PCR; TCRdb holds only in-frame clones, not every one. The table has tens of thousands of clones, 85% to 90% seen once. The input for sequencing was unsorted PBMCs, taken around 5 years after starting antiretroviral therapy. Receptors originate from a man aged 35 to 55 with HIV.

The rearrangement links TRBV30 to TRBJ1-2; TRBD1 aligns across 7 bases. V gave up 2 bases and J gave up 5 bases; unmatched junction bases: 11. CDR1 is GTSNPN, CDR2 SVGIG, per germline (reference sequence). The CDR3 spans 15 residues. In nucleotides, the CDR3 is TGTGCCTGGAGTCCGGGACAGTTATCCCTATATGGCTACACCTTC. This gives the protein CAWSPGQLSLYGYTF.

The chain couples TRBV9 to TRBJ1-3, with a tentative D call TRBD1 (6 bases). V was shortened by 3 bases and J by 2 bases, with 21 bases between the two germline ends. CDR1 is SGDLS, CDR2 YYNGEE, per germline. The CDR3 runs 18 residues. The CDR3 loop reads CASSAAAGGWGAGNTIYF. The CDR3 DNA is TGTGCCAGCAGCGCCGCGGCGGGGGGCTGGGGCGCTGGAAACACCATATATTTT.

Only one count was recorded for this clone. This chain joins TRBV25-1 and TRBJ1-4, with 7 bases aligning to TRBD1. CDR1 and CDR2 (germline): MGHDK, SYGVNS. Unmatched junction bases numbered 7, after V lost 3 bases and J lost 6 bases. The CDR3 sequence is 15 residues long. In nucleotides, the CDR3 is TGTGCCAGCAGTGACCCGGACAGGTACCATGAAAAACTGTTTTTT. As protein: CASSDPDRYHEKLFF.